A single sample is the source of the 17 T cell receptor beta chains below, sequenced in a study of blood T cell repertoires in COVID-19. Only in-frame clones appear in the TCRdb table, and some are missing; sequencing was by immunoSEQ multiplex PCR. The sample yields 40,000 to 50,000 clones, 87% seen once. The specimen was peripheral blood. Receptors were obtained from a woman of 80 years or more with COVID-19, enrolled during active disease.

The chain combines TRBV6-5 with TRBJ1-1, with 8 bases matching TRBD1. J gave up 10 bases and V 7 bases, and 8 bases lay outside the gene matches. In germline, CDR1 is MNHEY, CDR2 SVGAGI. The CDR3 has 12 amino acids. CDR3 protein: CASTTPGQGAFF. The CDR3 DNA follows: TGTGCCAGCACCACCCCCGGACAGGGAGCTTTCTTT.

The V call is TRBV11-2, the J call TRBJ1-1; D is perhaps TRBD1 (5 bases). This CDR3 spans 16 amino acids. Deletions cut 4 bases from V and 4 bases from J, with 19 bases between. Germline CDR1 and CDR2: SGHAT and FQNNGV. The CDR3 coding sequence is TGTGCCAGCAGCTCCTTAACAGGAATCGTTTCCACTGAAGCTTTCTTT. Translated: CASSSLTGIVSTEAFF.

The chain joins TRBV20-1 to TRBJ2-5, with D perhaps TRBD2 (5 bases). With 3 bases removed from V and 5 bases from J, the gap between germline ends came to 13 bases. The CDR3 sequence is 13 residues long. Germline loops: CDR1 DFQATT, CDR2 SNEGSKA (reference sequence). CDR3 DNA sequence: TGCAGTGCTAGTTGGCGAAGGGAGGAGACCCAGTACTTC. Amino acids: CSASWRREETQYF.

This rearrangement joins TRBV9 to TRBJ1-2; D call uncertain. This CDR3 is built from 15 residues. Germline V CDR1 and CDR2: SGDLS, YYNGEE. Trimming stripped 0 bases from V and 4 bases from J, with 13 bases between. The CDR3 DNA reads TGTGCCAGCAGCGTAGATGGCAGGCCAACCTATGGCTACACCTTC. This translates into CASSVDGRPTYGYTF.

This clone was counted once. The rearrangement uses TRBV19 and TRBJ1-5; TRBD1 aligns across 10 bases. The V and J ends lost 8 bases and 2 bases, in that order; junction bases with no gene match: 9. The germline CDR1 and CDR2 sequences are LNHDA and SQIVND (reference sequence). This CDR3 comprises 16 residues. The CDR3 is CASAGQGRQRNQPQHF. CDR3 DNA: TGTGCCAGTGCGGGACAGGGGAGGCAACGCAATCAGCCCCAGCATTTT.

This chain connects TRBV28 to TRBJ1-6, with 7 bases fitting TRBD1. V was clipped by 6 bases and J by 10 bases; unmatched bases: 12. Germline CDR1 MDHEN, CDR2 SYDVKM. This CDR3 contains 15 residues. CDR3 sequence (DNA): TGTGCCAGCAGAACACCGACAGGGAAAAACTCACCCCTCCACTTT. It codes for CASRTPTGKNSPLHF.

CDR3 DNA: TGTGCCAGTAGTAAGAGAGGGCTCTGGAACACTGAAGCTTTCTTT. Residues: CASSKRGLWNTEAFF. The chain joins TRBV19 to TRBJ1-1, with unresolved D. The CDR3 consists of 15 residues. V was trimmed by 4 bases and J by 1 base, leaving 13 bases between them. Germline values: CDR1 LNHDA, CDR2 SQIVND (reference sequence).

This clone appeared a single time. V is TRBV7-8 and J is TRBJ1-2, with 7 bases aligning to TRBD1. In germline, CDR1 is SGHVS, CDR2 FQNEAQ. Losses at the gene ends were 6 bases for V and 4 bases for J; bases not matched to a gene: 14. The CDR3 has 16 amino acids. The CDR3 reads CASRPAPTGKVYGYTF. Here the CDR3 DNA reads TGTGCCAGCAGACCCGCCCCGACAGGGAAAGTCTATGGCTACACCTTC.

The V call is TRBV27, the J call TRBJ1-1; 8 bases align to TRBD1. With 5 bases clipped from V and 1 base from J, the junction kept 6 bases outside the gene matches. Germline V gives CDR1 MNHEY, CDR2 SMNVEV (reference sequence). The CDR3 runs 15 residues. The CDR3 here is CASSPAGTGNTEAFF. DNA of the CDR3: TGTGCCAGCAGTCCCGCCGGGACAGGGAACACTGAAGCTTTCTTT.

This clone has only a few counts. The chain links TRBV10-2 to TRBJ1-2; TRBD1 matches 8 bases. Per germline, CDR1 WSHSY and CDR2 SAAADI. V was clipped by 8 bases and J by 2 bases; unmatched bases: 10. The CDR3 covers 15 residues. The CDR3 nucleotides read TGCGCCAGCTTTCAGGACAGGGTTGGGAACTATGGCTACACCTTC. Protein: CASFQDRVGNYGYTF.

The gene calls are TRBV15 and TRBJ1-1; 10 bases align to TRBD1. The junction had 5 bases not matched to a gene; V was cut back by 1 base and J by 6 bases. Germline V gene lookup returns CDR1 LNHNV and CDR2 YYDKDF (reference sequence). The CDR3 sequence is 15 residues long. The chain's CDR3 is CATSRGGTGAAEAFF. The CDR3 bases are TGTGCCACCAGCAGAGGGGGGACAGGGGCCGCTGAAGCTTTCTTT. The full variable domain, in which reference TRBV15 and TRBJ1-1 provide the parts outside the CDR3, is DAMVIQNPRYQVTQFGKPVTLSCSQTLNHNVMYWYQQKSSQAPKLLFHYYDKDFNNEADTPDNFQSRRPNTSFCFLDIRSPGLGDTAMYLCATSRGGTGAAEAFFGQGTRLTVV.

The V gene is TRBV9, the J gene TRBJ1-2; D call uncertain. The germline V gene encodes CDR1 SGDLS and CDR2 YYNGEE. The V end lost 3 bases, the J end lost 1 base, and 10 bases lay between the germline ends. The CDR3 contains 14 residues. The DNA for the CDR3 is TGTGCCAGCAGCGAAGAGGTTGATAACTATGGCTACACCTTC. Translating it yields CASSEEVDNYGYTF.

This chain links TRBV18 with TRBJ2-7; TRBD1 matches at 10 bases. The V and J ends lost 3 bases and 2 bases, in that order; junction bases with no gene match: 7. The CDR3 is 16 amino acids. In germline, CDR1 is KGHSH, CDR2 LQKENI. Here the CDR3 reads CASSPTPGQGAYEQYF. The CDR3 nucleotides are TGTGCCAGCTCACCCACACCCGGACAGGGGGCCTACGAGCAGTACTTC.

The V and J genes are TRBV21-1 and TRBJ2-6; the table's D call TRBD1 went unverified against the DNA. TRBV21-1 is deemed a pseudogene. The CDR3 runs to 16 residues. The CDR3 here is CASSSQGGSGANVLTF. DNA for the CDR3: TGTGCCAGCAGCTCCCAGGGTGGCTCTGGGGCCAACGTCCTGACTTTC.

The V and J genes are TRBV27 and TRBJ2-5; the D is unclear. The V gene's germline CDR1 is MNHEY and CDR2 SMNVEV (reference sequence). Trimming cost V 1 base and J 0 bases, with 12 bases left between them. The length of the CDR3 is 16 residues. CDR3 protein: CASSLLSGTYQETQYF. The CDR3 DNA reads TGTGCCAGCAGTTTATTGTCAGGAACGTACCAAGAGACCCAGTACTTC.

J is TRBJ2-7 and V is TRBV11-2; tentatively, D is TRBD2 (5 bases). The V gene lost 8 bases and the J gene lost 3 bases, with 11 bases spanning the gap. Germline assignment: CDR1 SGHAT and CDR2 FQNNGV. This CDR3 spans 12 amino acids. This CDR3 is CASSASSYEQYF. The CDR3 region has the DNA TGTGCCAGCTCGGCTAGCAGCTACGAGCAGTACTTC.

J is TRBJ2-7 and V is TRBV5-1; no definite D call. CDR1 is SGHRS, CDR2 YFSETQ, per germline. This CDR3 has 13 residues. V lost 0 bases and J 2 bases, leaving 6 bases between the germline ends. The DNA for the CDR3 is TGCGCCAGCAGCTTGGGGCTTACCTACGAGCAGTACTTC. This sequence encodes CASSLGLTYEQYF.